Listed below are T cell receptor delta chains from one sample, sequenced in a study of delta chains in infants with herpesvirus infections. TCRdb re-identified clones in the RT-PCR reads via CATT. The sample has hundreds of delta-chain clones, roughly 64% seen once; the top ten hold around 27%. The sequencing here drew on peripheral blood, taken at time point 4 of longitudinal follow-up. Receptor source: a human donor who was a Ugandan infant, either HIV-exposed or HIV-unexposed (not recorded which). Both conserved end residues are part of each CDR3. The D gene is left open where the match is weak. Clone size is not always given. Where it is, it says once, few, many or a class for expanded clones.

j_call | d_call | clone_size | v_call | cdr3_aa | cdr3_nt
TRDJ1 | TRDD3 | large | TRDV1 | CALGNLLVGTGGCYTDKLIF | TGTGCTCTTGGGAACCTTCTGGTGGGTACTGGGGGGTGCTACACCGATAAACTCATCTTT
TRDJ3 | TRDD3 | - | TRDV2 | CACDTLSGGYGTWDTRQMFF | TGTGCCTGTGACACTCTTAGTGGGGGATACGGCACCTGGGACACCCGACAGATGTTTTTC
TRDJ1 | - | hyperexpanded | TRAV29/DV5 | CAASVDIPKRWGTGVSIF | TGTGCAGCAAGCGTCGATATTCCTAAGAGGTGGGGTACTGGGGTAAGCATCTTT
TRDJ1 | TRDD3 | few | TRDV2 | CACDVLGDTTDKLIF | TGTGCCTGTGACGTACTGGGGGATACGACCGATAAACTCATCTTT
TRDJ3 | TRDD3 | - | TRDV2 | CACDVLGDSGSWDTRQMFF | TGTGCCTGTGACGTACTGGGGGATAGCGGCTCCTGGGACACCCGACAGATGTTTTTC
TRDJ2 | - | large | TRDV3 | CAFNPTQSYSGDVRPALTAQLFF | TGTGCCTTTAATCCTACGCAATCGTATTCGGGGGACGTTCGCCCAGCTTTGACAGCACAACTCTTCTTT
TRDJ2 | TRDD3 | - | TRDV2 | CACDPARLGDTPAQLFF | TGTGCCTGTGACCCCGCAAGGCTGGGGGATACGCCAGCACAACTCTTCTTT
TRDJ3 | TRDD3 | - | TRDV2 | CACDTVRTGGLDSWDTRQMFF | TGTGCCTGTGACACCGTAAGAACTGGGGGGCTCGACTCCTGGGACACCCGACAGATGTTTTTC
TRDJ1 | - | - | TRDV1 | CALGDLRATVGTRLIF | TGTGCTCTTGGGGACCTCCGGGCTACAGTGGGGACGAGGCTCATCTTT
TRDJ1 | TRDD3 | large | TRDV1 | CALGDRNSFLHLTVLGDTHTDKLIF | TGTGCTCTTGGGGATCGAAACTCCTTCCTCCATTTGACCGTACTGGGGGATACTCACACCGATAAACTCATCTTT
TRDJ2 | TRDD3 | large | TRDV1 | CALETPRRRGDWGILAVWTAQLFF | TGTGCTCTTGAAACCCCGCGGAGGAGGGGGGACTGGGGGATACTTGCGGTGTGGACAGCACAACTCTTCTTT
TRDJ1 | - | - | TRDV2 | CACDPATRTDKLIF | TGTGCCTGTGACCCCGCAACTAGGACCGATAAACTCATCTTT
TRDJ1 | - | large | TRDV1 | CALGEPPLPTWGIGMADKLIF | TGTGCTCTTGGGGAACCACCCCTTCCTACATGGGGGATAGGGATGGCCGATAAACTCATCTTT
TRDJ1 | TRDD2 | large | TRDV1 | CALGEQQGLPWFSIYKLIF | TGTGCTCTTGGGGAACAACAAGGCCTTCCTTGGTTTTCGATTTATAAACTCATCTTT
TRDJ1 | TRDD3 | few | TRDV3 | CAFYPLSSLYTGGYFPTIPYTDKLIF | TGTGCCTTTTATCCCCTTTCTTCCCTATATACTGGGGGATACTTCCCAACCATCCCGTACACCGATAAACTCATCTTT
TRDJ3 | - | - | TRDV2 | CACDTAEPSSWDTRQMFF | TGTGCCTGTGACACCGCGGAGCCGAGCTCCTGGGACACCCGACAGATGTTTTTC
TRDJ1 | - | large | TRDV1 | CALGEKRLLLSVGKLIF | TGTGCTCTTGGGGAAAAAAGGCTACTGCTCAGCGTGGGTAAACTCATCTTT
TRDJ1 | TRDD3 | hyperexpanded | TRDV1 | CALGDLWAFLVTGGSYGYTDKLIF | TGTGCTCTTGGGGACCTCTGGGCCTTCCTGGTAACTGGGGGATCCTACGGCTACACCGATAAACTCATCTTT
TRDJ1 | TRDD3 | - | TRDV2 | CACEKLLGDTGYTDKLIF | TGTGCCTGTGAAAAACTTCTGGGGGATACGGGGTACACCGATAAACTCATCTTT
TRDJ1 | TRDD3 | large | TRDV1 | CALGEAGGYDTDKLIF | TGTGCTCTTGGGGAAGCTGGGGGATACGACACCGATAAACTCATCTTT
TRDJ1 | TRDD3 | hyperexpanded | TRDV1 | CALGTLGTWGSVDKLIF | TGTGCTCTCGGAACCCTCGGGACCTGGGGGTCCGTCGATAAACTCATCTTT
TRDJ3 | TRDD3 | - | TRDV2 | CACDELGDTGSWDTRQMFF | TGTGCCTGTGACGAACTGGGGGATACCGGTTCCTGGGACACCCGACAGATGTTTTTC
TRDJ1 | TRDD3 | large | TRDV2 | CACDTVLGDTTDKLIF | TGTGCCTGTGACACCGTACTGGGGGATACGACCGATAAACTCATCTTT
TRDJ1 | - | - | TRDV1 | CALGELPTSWGNPLYTDKLIF | TGTGCTCTTGGGGAACTACCTACGTCCTGGGGAAACCCTCTGTACACCGATAAACTCATCTTT
TRDJ1 | TRDD3 | - | TRDV2 | CACDLLGDTVGTDKPIF | TGTGCCTGTGACCTACTGGGGGATACGGTAGGGACCGACAAACCCATCTTT
TRDJ1 | TRDD3 | large | TRDV1 | CALGEPLPSFFSCWGILYTDKLIF | TGTGCTCTTGGGGAACCGCTTCCTTCCTTCTTTTCGTGCTGGGGGATATTGTACACCGATAAACTCATCTTT
TRDJ1 | - | large | TRDV1 | CALGELDSRLRYARVKLIF | TGTGCTCTTGGGGAACTCGACTCCCGGTTAAGATACGCGCGGGTCAAACTCATCTTT
TRDJ1 | - | - | TRDV1 | CALGPPAFLRWGTHSFTDKLIF | TGTGCTCTTGGGCCTCCAGCCTTCCTACGCTGGGGGACCCATTCTTTCACCGATAAACTCATCTTT
TRDJ1 | - | large | TRDV1 | CALGELPQAFLQGYADKLIF | TGTGCTCTTGGGGAACTCCCCCAAGCCTTCCTACAGGGATACGCCGATAAACTCATCTTT
TRDJ1 | TRDD3 | - | TRDV2 | CACDELGDTDKLIF | TGTGCCTGTGACGAACTGGGGGATACCGATAAACTCATCTTT
TRDJ1 | TRDD3 | large | TRDV1 | CALGELEAFLPYWGIHYDKLIF | TGTGCTCTTGGGGAACTAGAAGCCTTCCTCCCGTACTGGGGGATACATTACGATAAACTCATCTTT
TRDJ1 | TRDD3 | - | TRDV3 | CASSYPTHTGGYGNTDKLIF | TGTGCCTCTTCCTACCCAACTCATACTGGGGGATACGGAAACACCGATAAACTCATCTTT
TRDJ2 | - | large | TRDV1 | CALGQGVPTWGNRYTAQLFF | TGTGCTCTTGGGCAAGGGGTTCCTACTTGGGGGAACCGCTATACAGCACAACTCTTCTTT